What follows are 9 T cell receptor beta chains derived from one specimen sequenced in a study of vaccination effects on CD4 cells after COVID-19. The antigens of these receptors remain unknown. Before sequencing took place, the ViraFEST assay used viral peptide pools to expand antigen-specific CD4+ T cells. When around 10 days of culture had elapsed, CD4+ T cells were isolated. The person acquired a PCR-confirmed SARS-CoV-2 infection between March and December 2020. Data came from immunoSEQ multiplex PCR; TCRdb stores just in-frame clones and leaves some out. In the table there are approximately 33,000 clones, 70% to 80% of which are singletons. The source was CD4+ T cells from PBMCs cultured with HCoV-NL63 spike peptides, collected before COVID-19 vaccination. All receptors come from a human donor who had a prior SARS-CoV-2 infection.

This chain uses TRBV5-1 with TRBJ2-7; 8 positions match TRBD2. Germline CDR1 SGHRS, CDR2 YFSETQ. The CDR3 sequence is 15 residues long. V dropped 2 bases and J dropped 2; count of bases not matched to a gene: 6. The CDR3 DNA reads TGCGCCAGCAGCTTTCTAGCGGGTCAACCCTACGAGCAGTACTTC. It yields the protein CASSFLAGQPYEQYF.

The chain couples TRBV10-3 to TRBJ2-3, with no clear D. The CDR3 consists of 13 residues. The V end lost 10 bases, the J end lost 8 bases, and 19 bases lay between the germline ends. CDR1 is ENHRY and CDR2 is SYGVKD in the germline V gene. The CDR3 coding sequence is TGTGCCAGCCTTCCGACCGGGTCCGGTACGCAGTATTTT. Encoded protein: CASLPTGSGTQYF.

The chain is built from TRBV10-3 and TRBJ1-1; D perhaps matches TRBD1 (6 bases). The CDR3 consists of 14 residues. V was trimmed by 8 bases and J by 1 base, leaving 14 bases between them. Germline V gene sequence: CDR1 ENHRY, CDR2 SYGVKD. In DNA form, the CDR3 reads TGTGCCATCTCCGAGGGGGGCCGGAACACTGAAGCTTTCTTT. Translating it yields CAISEGGRNTEAFF.

V and J are TRBV19 and TRBJ2-3, with D tentatively TRBD2 (5 bases). The CDR3 runs to 18 residues. Germline CDR1 and CDR2: LNHDA and SQIVND (reference sequence). Trimming removed 10 bases at V and 3 bases at J, with 29 bases between. CDR3 bases: TGTGCCACCACCCTGGGCGGGCCGAGGAGCGGTATGACAGATACGCAGTATTTT. Protein sequence: CATTLGGPRSGMTDTQYF.

This clone occurred once. V and J are TRBV4-1 and TRBJ1-3; D gene uncertain. Per the germline V gene, CDR1 is MGHRA and CDR2 is YSYEKL. This CDR3 region has 18 residues. The V and J ends lost 1 base and 0 bases respectively, with 16 bases between them. The CDR3 is CASSQGAQGRLSGNTIYF. The DNA of the CDR3 is TGCGCCAGCAGCCAAGGGGCCCAAGGCCGCCTCTCTGGAAACACCATATATTTT.

A few counts support this clone. The chain links TRBV12-5 to TRBJ1-5; possibly TRBD1 for D (6 bases). Germline loops: CDR1 LGHNT, CDR2 FRNRAP. The CDR3 runs to 14 residues. The V end was cut by 6 bases, the J end by 3 bases, with 12 bases between. The CDR3 region is CASGQQGINQPQHF. The CDR3 bases are TGTGCTAGTGGCCAACAGGGAATCAATCAGCCCCAGCATTTT.

The chain has TRBV18 and TRBJ2-3; 8 bases are shared with TRBD2. The CDR3 runs 16 residues. Germline V CDR1 and CDR2: KGHSH, LQKENI. The junction had 9 bases not matched to a gene; V was cut back by 3 bases and J by 4 bases. For the CDR3, the DNA is TGTGCCAGCTCACCGTTATTGACTAGCGACGCAGATACGCAGTATTTT. This sequence encodes CASSPLLTSDADTQYF.

The CDR3 here is CASSPSLAGGTYEQYF. DNA of the CDR3: TGCGCCAGCAGCCCATCCTTAGCGGGAGGTACCTACGAGCAGTACTTC. V gene TRBV5-1 combines with J gene TRBJ2-7; 10 nucleotides agree with TRBD2. This CDR3 has 16 amino acids. Germline V gene sequence: CDR1 SGHRS, CDR2 YFSETQ. V shed 4 bases and J 2 bases; nucleotides not matched to a gene: 9.

The V and J genes are TRBV2 and TRBJ1-1, with D perhaps TRBD1 (5 bases). This CDR3 spans 13 amino acids. The germline CDR1 and CDR2 sequences are SNHLY and FYNNEI. V shed 6 bases and J shed 10 bases, with 18 bases lying between them. In DNA form, the CDR3 reads TGTGCCAGCAGGCCCCCAGGGATGAGGGGAGCTTTCTTT. It specifies CASRPPGMRGAFF.